This T cell receptor beta chain stems from a study of blood T cell repertoires in COVID-19. Whole-study context: The study drew acute and convalescent COVID-19 samples from the United States, Italy and Spain. The analysed material was cDNA or gDNA that came from T cells, B-cell-depleted T cells, or PBMCs.

Original data processing: Scientists estimated how many nucleated cells there were by amplifying reference gene primers. Produced via immunoSEQ multiplex PCR; TCRdb's table is partial and in-frame only. V, J and clone size reflect that table, while D and trimming were determined from the DNA. The table shows around 270,000 clones, with less than 90% occurring only once. The CDR3 length is 14 residues. CDR1 and CDR2 (germline): SEHNR, FQNEAQ (reference sequence). V lost 0 bases, J lost 1 base, and 0 bases stayed unmatched. This chain links TRBV7-9 with TRBJ2-7; 7 bases fit TRBD1. The clonotype comes from a man between 60 and 70 years old who had recovered from COVID-19. Sequenced material: peripheral blood. The CDR3 reads CASSLAGQSYEQYF. CDR3 sequence (DNA): TGTGCCAGCAGCTTAGCGGGACAGTCCTACGAGCAGTACTTC.